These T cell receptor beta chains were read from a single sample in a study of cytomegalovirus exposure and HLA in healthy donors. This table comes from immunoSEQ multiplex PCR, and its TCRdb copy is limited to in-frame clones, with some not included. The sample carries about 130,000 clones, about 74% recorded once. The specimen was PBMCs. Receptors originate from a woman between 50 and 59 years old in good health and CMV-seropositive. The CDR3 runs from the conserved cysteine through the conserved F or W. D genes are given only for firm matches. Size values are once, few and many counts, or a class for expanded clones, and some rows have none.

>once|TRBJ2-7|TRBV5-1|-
TGCGCCAGCAGCCACACCTTGAGGGGGATAACCTACGAGCAGTACTTC
CASSHTLRGITYEQYF
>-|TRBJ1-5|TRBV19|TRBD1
TGTGCCAGTAGTATTTCAACAGGGGCTGGGAATCAGCCCCAGCATTTT
CASSISTGAGNQPQHF
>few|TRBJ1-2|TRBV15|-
TGTGCCACCAGCAGAGCTACTTGGAACTATGGCTACACCTTC
CATSRATWNYGYTF
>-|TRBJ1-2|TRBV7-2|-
TGTGCCAGCAGCATCAACCCAGACTATGGCTACACCTTC
CASSINPDYGYTF
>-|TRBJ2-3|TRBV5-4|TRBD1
TGTGCCAGCAGCCCGGGACAGGGGTTCCCAGATACGCAGTATTTT
CASSPGQGFPDTQYF
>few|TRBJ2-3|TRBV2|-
TGTGCCAGCAGCCCTAGGGGAGGCACGCAGTATTTT
CASSPRGGTQYF
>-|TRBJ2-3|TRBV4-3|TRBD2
TGCGCCAGCAGCCAAGACAGCGGGGGGTCAGATACGCAGTATTTT
CASSQDSGGSDTQYF
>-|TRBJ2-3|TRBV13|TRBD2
TGTGCCAGCAGTTTTACCCCCTCGGGACTAGCGGCAACAGATACGCAGTATTTT
CASSFTPSGLAATDTQYF
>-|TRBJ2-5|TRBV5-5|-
TGTGCCAGCAGCATCGGGGGACGGGAGACCCAGTACTTC
CASSIGGRETQYF
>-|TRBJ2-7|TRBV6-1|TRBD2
TGTGCCAGCAGTGAAGCGGGCGGGGGGCCGTGGGAGCAGTACTTC
CASSEAGGGPWEQYF
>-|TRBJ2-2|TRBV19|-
TGTGCCAGTAGTCCCCGCGGGGATTTTGGCGGGGAGCTGTTTTTT
CASSPRGDFGGELFF
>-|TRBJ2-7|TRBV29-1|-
TGCAGCGTTGCAGCATTAGACTCCTCCTACGAGCAGTACTTC
CSVAALDSSYEQYF
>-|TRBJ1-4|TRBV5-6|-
TGTGCCAGCACTTCATTCTCCCTGCGGACTAATGAAAAACTGTTTTTT
CASTSFSLRTNEKLFF
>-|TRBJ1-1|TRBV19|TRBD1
TGTGCCAGTAGTCCAGGACAGGGGGCGCGCACTGAAGCTTTCTTT
CASSPGQGARTEAFF
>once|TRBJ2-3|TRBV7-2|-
TGTGCCAGCAGCTCTGCCCAGGGAAATACGCAGTATTTT
CASSSAQGNTQYF
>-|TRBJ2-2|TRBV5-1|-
TGCGCCAGCAGCTTGAGTAGGGGCCCCACCGGGGAGCTGTTTTTT
CASSLSRGPTGELFF
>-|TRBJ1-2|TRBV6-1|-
TGTGCCAGCAGTGAAGGCCTTGAGCGTGGCTACACCTTC
CASSEGLERGYTF
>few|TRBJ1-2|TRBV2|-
TGTGCCAGCAGTGTCTCACCTAGAGGCTATGGCTACACCTTC
CASSVSPRGYGYTF
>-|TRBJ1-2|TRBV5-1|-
TGCGCCAGCAGCTTGGGAGATGTTGCTGGCTACACCTTC
CASSLGDVAGYTF
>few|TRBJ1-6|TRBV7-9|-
TGTGCCAGCAGCTTAGGGGGGCCCAATAATTCACCCCTCCACTTT
CASSLGGPNNSPLHF
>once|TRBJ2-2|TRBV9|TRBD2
TGTGCCAGCAGCGTGGGCGGGGGGGCAGTCACCGGGGAGCTGTTTTTT
CASSVGGGAVTGELFF
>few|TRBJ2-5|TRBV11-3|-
TGTGCCAGCGCCCCTAGGTGGTCCCAAGAGACCCAGTACTTC
CASAPRWSQETQYF
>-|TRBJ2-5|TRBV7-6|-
TGTGCCAGCAGCTTAGCCACGCGGGCCCAAGAGACCCAGTACTTC
CASSLATRAQETQYF
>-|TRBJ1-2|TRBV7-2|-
TGTGCCAGCAGCTCAACAGGGAGCTATGGCTACACCTTC
CASSSTGSYGYTF
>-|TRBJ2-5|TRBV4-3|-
TGCGCCAGCAGCCAAGATAGGGGCTCTCCAATTCAAGAGACCCAGTACTTC
CASSQDRGSPIQETQYF
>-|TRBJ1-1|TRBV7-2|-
TGTGCCAGCAGCTGGCTTAAAATGAACACTGAAGCTTTCTTT
CASSWLKMNTEAFF
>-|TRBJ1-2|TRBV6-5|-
TGTGCCAGCAACTCTCCACTAGGCTATGGCTACACCTTC
CASNSPLGYGYTF
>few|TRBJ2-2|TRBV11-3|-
TGTGCCAGCAGCTTAATACAGGGCACGAACACCGGGGAGCTGTTTTTT
CASSLIQGTNTGELFF
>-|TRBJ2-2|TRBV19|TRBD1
TGTGCCAGTAGTATATTAGGGACAGGGGAAAGAACCGGGGAGCTGTTTTTT
CASSILGTGERTGELFF
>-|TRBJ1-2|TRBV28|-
TGTGCCAGCAGTAAGACAGGATTCGACGGCTACACCTTC
CASSKTGFDGYTF
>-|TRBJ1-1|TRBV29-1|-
TGCAGCGTTGATGCAGGCAGGACTGAAGCTTTCTTT
CSVDAGRTEAFF
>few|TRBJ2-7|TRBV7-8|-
TGTGCCAGCAGCTTAGGGTGGGACTCCTACGAGCAGTACTTC
CASSLGWDSYEQYF
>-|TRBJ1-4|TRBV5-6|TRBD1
TGTGCCAGCAGCCAGTACGGGACAGGGCGTGAAAAACTGTTTTTT
CASSQYGTGREKLFF
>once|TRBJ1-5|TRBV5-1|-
TGCGCCAGCAGCCTCGACGGGGGGCAAAGTCAGCCCCAGCATTTT
CASSLDGGQSQPQHF
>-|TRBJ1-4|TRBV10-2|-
TGCGCCAGCAGTGGAGGTGGAGGGGTCGGTGAAAAACTGTTTTTT
CASSGGGGVGEKLFF
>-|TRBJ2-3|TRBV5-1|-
TGCGCCAGCAGCGATTTGGGGGGGGCCGATACGCAGTATTTT
CASSDLGGADTQYF
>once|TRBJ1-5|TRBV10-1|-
TGCGCCAGCAGTCAGGGTATCAATCAGCCCCAGCATTTT
CASSQGINQPQHF
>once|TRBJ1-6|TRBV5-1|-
TGCGCCAGCAGCTACGAAACAGCTAATAATTCACCCCTCCACTTT
CASSYETANNSPLHF
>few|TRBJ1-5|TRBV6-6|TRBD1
TGTGCCAGCAGTTACTTAGTGGGACAGGCGCCCCAGCATTTT
CASSYLVGQAPQHF
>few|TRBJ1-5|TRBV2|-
TGTGCCAGCAGTGAACTCGGACAGCCTAATCAGCCCCAGCATTTT
CASSELGQPNQPQHF
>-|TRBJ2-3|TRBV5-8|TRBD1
TGTGCCAGCACCCCCGGGACAGGGGTAACAGATACGCAGTATTTT
CASTPGTGVTDTQYF
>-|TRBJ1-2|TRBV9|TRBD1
TGTGCCAGCAGCGTATACCGGGACAGTGGCTACACCTTC
CASSVYRDSGYTF
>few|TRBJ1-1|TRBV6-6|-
TGTGCCAGCAGTTACGGGCGGACTGGGACTGAAGCTTTCTTT
CASSYGRTGTEAFF
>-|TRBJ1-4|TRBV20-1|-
TGCAGTGCTAGAATTGGCGAAAAACTGTTTTTT
CSARIGEKLFF
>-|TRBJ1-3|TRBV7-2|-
TGTGCCAGCAGCTTATATCCGGGGAGCTCTGGAAACACCATATATTTT
CASSLYPGSSGNTIYF
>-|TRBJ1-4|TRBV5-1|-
TGCGCCAGCAGCTTGGGTCCCCAGGGTTCCGATGAAAAACTGTTTTTT
CASSLGPQGSDEKLFF
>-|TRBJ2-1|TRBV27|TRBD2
TGTGCCAGCACCCTGCGGCTAGCGGAAAGCTCCTACAATGAGCAGTTCTTC
CASTLRLAESSYNEQFF
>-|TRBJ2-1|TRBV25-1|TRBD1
TGTGCCAGCAGATCCGGGACAGGGCTGTTCTTC
CASRSGTGLFF
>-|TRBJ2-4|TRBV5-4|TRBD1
TGTGCCAGCAGCCCCGACAGGGGGGACATTCAGTACTTC
CASSPDRGDIQYF
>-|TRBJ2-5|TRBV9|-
TGTGCCAGCAGCGTAGGCCCCCAGACAGTACAAGAGACCCAGTACTTC
CASSVGPQTVQETQYF
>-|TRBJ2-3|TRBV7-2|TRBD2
TGTGCCAGCAGCTTAGCTTGGGGGGGACCCGCTTCGTGGTATTTT
CASSLAWGGPASWYF